This T cell receptor beta chain was profiled in a study of T-cell reconstitution after alpha-beta-depleted transplantation in children. Study-level results: TCRbeta diversity was high at day 60 in some patients (a result of surviving recipient T cells and thymic progenitors). After one year, T-cell counts and TCRbeta diversity mostly came from new T cells. Expanded graft clones numbering several hundred reportedly gave rise to alpha-beta T cells about two months after transplant.

V gave up 2 bases and J gave up 5 bases; unmatched junction bases: 2. Germline V gene lookup returns CDR1 SGHKS and CDR2 YYEKEE (reference sequence). The CDR3 is 16 residues long. Unique molecular identifiers were incorporated into the prepared TCRbeta library. One entry per CDR3 protein, called by TCRdb with MiXCR from the PCR reads. Among 440,000 or so distinct CDR3 sequences listed, about 40% were seen once. Points on this clonotype: Its antigen is unknown.

The chain links TRBV5-5 to TRBJ2-2, with 14 bases that match TRBD2. Here the sequenced sample was PBMCs, taken before TCRalphabeta/CD19-depleted stem cell transplant. The clonotype was recovered from a girl aged 2 to 9 with aplastic anemia, due to receive a stem cell transplant. CDR3 nucleotides: TGTGCCAGCAGCTTCTGGACTAGCGGGGGGACCGGGGAGCTGTTTTTT. Encoded protein: CASSFWTSGGTGELFF.